A selection of T cell receptor beta chains follows, all from one sample in a study of radiotherapy plus CTLA-4 blockade in lung cancer. The method was immunoSEQ multiplex PCR; TCRdb's version includes in-frame clones alone and lacks a portion of them. Found here are roughly 100,000 clones, about 85% of them singletons; the top ten hold over 2%. The specimen was peripheral blood, collected from a patient treated with radiotherapy plus ipilimumab. Source of these receptors: a human donor with non-small cell lung cancer that progressed on radiotherapy plus ipilimumab. Some clones in this sample may be carry-over from other donors' samples. The CDR3 runs from the conserved cysteine through the conserved F or W. A D gene is named only where the DNA matches it firmly. Expanded clones are given a class, and other clones once, few, many or no size at all.

TGTGCCAGTTGGCACAGGTATGAGCAGTTCTTC CASWHRYEQFF - TRBV19 - TRBJ2-1
TGCAGTGCCAGAAATTACAATGAGCAGTTCTTC CSARNYNEQFF - TRBV20-1 - TRBJ2-1
TGCGCCAGCAGTCAATCGCTTAGCGTGGGGTTAGTAAGCAATCAGCCCCAGCATTTT CASSQSLSVGLVSNQPQHF - TRBV23-1 - TRBJ1-5
TGTGCCAGCAGCTTATGGCAGTCACAAGAGACCCAGTACTTC CASSLWQSQETQYF - TRBV11-2 once TRBJ2-5
TGTGCCAGCAGGCCTGACAGAAACTATGGCTACACCTTC CASRPDRNYGYTF - TRBV28 few TRBJ1-2
TGTGCCAGCAGCTCCGGGACAGGGGGCATGGAGACCCAGTACTTC CASSSGTGGMETQYF TRBD1 TRBV9 - TRBJ2-5
TGTGCCAGCGGAAGTTCAAACACCGGGGAGCTGTTTTTT CASGSSNTGELFF - TRBV7-3 - TRBJ2-2
TGTGCCATCAGTGAGCGGGGGAATAGGGACACTGAAGCTTTCTTT CAISERGNRDTEAFF - TRBV10-3 - TRBJ1-1
TGTGCCAGCAGCCCCCGAACAGGGTGGGATGAAAAACTGTTTTTT CASSPRTGWDEKLFF - TRBV9 - TRBJ1-4
TGCGCCAGCAGCTTGAGTCCAACCGACCGGGCCCCTACTAACTATGGCTACACCTTC CASSLSPTDRAPTNYGYTF - TRBV5-1 - TRBJ1-2
TGTGCCAGTAGTGACAGGGTTTGGCAGCCCCAGCATTTT CASSDRVWQPQHF TRBD1 TRBV19 - TRBJ1-5
TGTGCTAGCAGCTTAGGGACAGGGCCCCAAGAGACCCAGTACTTC CASSLGTGPQETQYF TRBD1 TRBV7-7 - TRBJ2-5
TGTGCCAGCAGCGTAGGTGTGGACGGAGCCTACGAGCAGTACTTC CASSVGVDGAYEQYF - TRBV9 - TRBJ2-7
TGCGCCAGCAGCGGAGGCAGGGGGGTGGCTAGCGGGGGGAAACTCACAGATACGCAGTATTTT CASSGGRGVASGGKLTDTQYF TRBD2 TRBV5-1 - TRBJ2-3
TGTGCCAGCAGTGAAAGAGGGGACTTGGCCTACAATGAGCAGTTCTTC CASSERGDLAYNEQFF - TRBV6-1 - TRBJ2-1
TGTGCCAGCAAACCGGGGGGAAGAGAGGATACGCAGTATTTT CASKPGGREDTQYF TRBD2 TRBV2 - TRBJ2-3
TGTGCCAGCAGAGTCTCTTTAGCCGGGTACGAGCAGTACTTC CASRVSLAGYEQYF - TRBV6-5 - TRBJ2-7
TGTGCCAGCAGCTTAGGGGGACAGGGTTGGGAAAAACTGTTTTTT CASSLGGQGWEKLFF TRBD1 TRBV7-2 few TRBJ1-4
TGTGCCAGCAGCCCCAGCGGGGTGAGCACAGATACGCAGTATTTT CASSPSGVSTDTQYF TRBD2 TRBV7-2 - TRBJ2-3
TGTGCCAGCAGCGTCACCAGGAACACCGGGGAGCTGTTTTTT CASSVTRNTGELFF - TRBV9 - TRBJ2-2
TGTGCCAGCAGTTACGGGGACAGTAGCAATCAGCCCCAGCATTTT CASSYGDSSNQPQHF TRBD1 TRBV28 few TRBJ1-5
TGTGCCAGTACACCTGGGTGGCACACTGAAGCTTTCTTT CASTPGWHTEAFF - TRBV19 - TRBJ1-1
TGTGCCAGCTCCCCCCGGGTTTTGCTCCAAGAGACCCAGTACTTC CASSPRVLLQETQYF - TRBV7-2 - TRBJ2-5
TGTGCCAGTACCACGATGACAGGACTGGGTGGGAACACCATATATTTT CASTTMTGLGGNTIYF - TRBV19 - TRBJ1-3
TGCGCCAGCAGCCACAACTGGGATGAAGCTTTCTTT CASSHNWDEAFF - TRBV4-3 - TRBJ1-1
TGTGCCACCAGCAGAGATCGGTTGGCCTACGAGCAGTACTTC CATSRDRLAYEQYF - TRBV15 - TRBJ2-7
TGTGCCAGCAGTGCCTGGACAGTCAATCAGCCCCAGCATTTT CASSAWTVNQPQHF - TRBV2 - TRBJ1-5
TGTGCCAGCAGCTTCGCCACCACTGAAGCTTTCTTT CASSFATTEAFF - TRBV11-2 - TRBJ1-1
TGTGCCAGCAGTAGTGAGATCTATGGCTACACCTTC CASSSEIYGYTF - TRBV28 - TRBJ1-2
TGCGCCAGCAGCACCGCACAGGGGGCAATCACAGATACGCAGTATTTT CASSTAQGAITDTQYF TRBD1 TRBV5-1 - TRBJ2-3
TGTGCCAGTAGGGCAGGGTGGGACACTGAAGCTTTCTTT CASRAGWDTEAFF - TRBV19 - TRBJ1-1
TGTGCCAGCAGTTCCTCAGGGAGCCCCTCCGGAAACACCATATATTTT CASSSSGSPSGNTIYF - TRBV6-5 few TRBJ1-3
TGTGCCAGCAGCCGGGACAGGGCTGTTGAGAATTCACCCCTCCACTTT CASSRDRAVENSPLHF TRBD1 TRBV7-2 - TRBJ1-6
TGCGCCAGCAGCTTGCCTAGCGGGGGGCCGGACACCGGGGAGCTGTTTTTT CASSLPSGGPDTGELFF TRBD2 TRBV5-1 - TRBJ2-2
TGTGCCAGCAGTCAAACTAGCGAGCAAGAGACCCAGTACTTC CASSQTSEQETQYF TRBD2 TRBV27 - TRBJ2-5
TGTGCCAGTAGTATAGTGGGAGGCTACGAGCAGTACTTC CASSIVGGYEQYF - TRBV19 few TRBJ2-7
TGTGCCAGCAGCGCCGGGACAGGGTTGGATGAGCAGTTCTTC CASSAGTGLDEQFF TRBD1 TRBV9 - TRBJ2-1
TGCGCCAGCAGCCCGGCAGGACATCCCGGGGAGCTGTTTTTT CASSPAGHPGELFF - TRBV5-1 - TRBJ2-2
TGTGCCAGCAGTTACTTGGGGACTATCCAAGAGACCCAGTACTTC CASSYLGTIQETQYF TRBD2 TRBV6-5 - TRBJ2-5
TGTGCCAGCAGCTTGGACAGGGGTAAGTGGAGCGGTGATACGCAGTATTTT CASSLDRGKWSGDTQYF TRBD1 TRBV28 - TRBJ2-3
TGTGCCAGTAGTGACGCGGGACGGCTGAACACTGAAGCTTTCTTT CASSDAGRLNTEAFF - TRBV19 - TRBJ1-1
TGTGCCAGCAGCTTGAATGGTAGGGAGACAGATACGCAGTATTTT CASSLNGRETDTQYF - TRBV5-8 - TRBJ2-3
TGTGCCAGCATTACGGACAGGGGTCGTGAAAAACTGTTTTTT CASITDRGREKLFF TRBD1 TRBV28 - TRBJ1-4
TGCGCCAGCAGCCAAGATCTTGGGGGGGCTGAGACCCAGTACTTC CASSQDLGGAETQYF - TRBV4-3 - TRBJ2-5
TGTGCCAGCACCCGGGGCGGGCAGGGGGCCGGTGAAGCTTTCTTT CASTRGGQGAGEAFF TRBD1 TRBV2 - TRBJ1-1
TGTGCCAGCAGCAAAGCGCTAACGGAACAAGAGACCCAGTACTTC CASSKALTEQETQYF - TRBV21-1 - TRBJ2-5
TGTGCCAGCAGCTTGCCTTGGGGAATGTCTGATGGCTACACCTTC CASSLPWGMSDGYTF - TRBV5-6 once TRBJ1-2
TGTGCCAGCAGCAGCCCGGACAGGGCGAGGGGAAACACCATATATTTT CASSSPDRARGNTIYF TRBD1 TRBV7-9 - TRBJ1-3